Listed below are T cell receptor beta chains from one sample, sequenced in a study of blood T cell repertoires in COVID-19. This table comes from immunoSEQ multiplex PCR, and its TCRdb copy is limited to in-frame clones, with some not included. The sample shows 390,000 or so clones, 70% to 90% of them seen only once. Sequenced material: peripheral blood. Receptor source: a woman in her twenties or thirties with COVID-19, enrolled during active disease. The CDR3 runs from the conserved cysteine through the conserved F or W. The D gene is left open where the match is weak. Expanded clones are given a class, and other clones once, few, many or no size at all.

clone size: -; J gene: TRBJ2-3; D gene: TRBD2; CDR3 length: 17; V gene: TRBV5-1; CDR3 DNA: TGCGCCAGCAGCCCCGGTGGGACTAGCGGGCCTGAGGATACGCAGTATTTT; CDR3 protein: CASSPGGTSGPEDTQYF
clone size: -; J gene: TRBJ2-7; D gene: TRBD2; CDR3 length: 14; V gene: TRBV6-5; CDR3 DNA: TGTGCCAGCACTGGGCTAGCGGGGATGTGGGAGCAGTACTTC; CDR3 protein: CASTGLAGMWEQYF
clone size: few; J gene: TRBJ1-5; D gene: -; CDR3 length: 14; V gene: TRBV18; CDR3 DNA: TGTGCCAGCTCACCACCCGGGGGGGATCAGCCCCAGCATTTT; CDR3 protein: CASSPPGGDQPQHF
clone size: -; J gene: TRBJ2-2; D gene: TRBD2; CDR3 length: 14; V gene: TRBV4-3; CDR3 DNA: TGCGCCAGCGGGACTAGTAATAGGGCCGGGGAGCTGTTTTTT; CDR3 protein: CASGTSNRAGELFF
clone size: -; J gene: TRBJ2-7; D gene: TRBD1; CDR3 length: 12; V gene: TRBV19; CDR3 DNA: TGTGCCAGTAGAACAGGGGGCAACGAGCAGTACTTC; CDR3 protein: CASRTGGNEQYF
clone size: -; J gene: TRBJ2-1; D gene: -; CDR3 length: 16; V gene: TRBV2; CDR3 DNA: TGTGCCAGCAGTGGAATAGTCCAATATTCCTACAATGAGCAGTTCTTC; CDR3 protein: CASSGIVQYSYNEQFF
clone size: -; J gene: TRBJ2-5; D gene: -; CDR3 length: 14; V gene: TRBV7-2; CDR3 DNA: TGTGCCAGCAAGGAGGTCGGACTCCTGGAGACCCAGTACTTC; CDR3 protein: CASKEVGLLETQYF
clone size: -; J gene: TRBJ2-4; D gene: -; CDR3 length: 15; V gene: TRBV7-2; CDR3 DNA: TGTGCCAGCAGCTTAACCAGGGAAGTCAAAAACATTCAGTACTTC; CDR3 protein: CASSLTREVKNIQYF
clone size: -; J gene: TRBJ1-4; D gene: TRBD1; CDR3 length: 19; V gene: TRBV6-2/TRBV6-3; CDR3 DNA: TGTGCCAGCAGTCATCCGGTACGGGACAGTAAACAGTGGGAGGAAAAACTGTTTTTT; CDR3 protein: CASSHPVRDSKQWEEKLFF
clone size: -; J gene: TRBJ1-2; D gene: -; CDR3 length: 13; V gene: TRBV12-3/TRBV12-4; CDR3 DNA: TGTGCCAGCCGGGCCGCAGGGTCTGAGGGCTACACCTTC; CDR3 protein: CASRAAGSEGYTF
clone size: -; J gene: TRBJ2-7; D gene: TRBD2; CDR3 length: 16; V gene: TRBV5-1; CDR3 DNA: TGCGCCAGCAGCACGAACCTAGCGGGAGGTGCCTACGAGCAGTACTTC; CDR3 protein: CASSTNLAGGAYEQYF
clone size: -; J gene: TRBJ2-5; D gene: -; CDR3 length: 14; V gene: TRBV10-1; CDR3 DNA: TGCGCCAGCAGTGAGGGTTACGGGAGCGAGACCCAGTACTTC; CDR3 protein: CASSEGYGSETQYF
clone size: few; J gene: TRBJ1-5; D gene: -; CDR3 length: 13; V gene: TRBV2; CDR3 DNA: TGTGCCAGCAGCAAAGAGGGAAGTCAGCCCCAGCATTTT; CDR3 protein: CASSKEGSQPQHF
clone size: -; J gene: TRBJ2-1; D gene: -; CDR3 length: 16; V gene: TRBV5-1; CDR3 DNA: TGCGCCAGCCGCTTAAGTCCGGGACTGGCTTACAATGAGCAGTTCTTC; CDR3 protein: CASRLSPGLAYNEQFF
clone size: -; J gene: TRBJ2-4; D gene: -; CDR3 length: 18; V gene: TRBV5-1; CDR3 DNA: TGCGCCAGCAGCTTTGGTAGGGGGTCTTCCCAAGCCAAAAACATTCAGTACTTC; CDR3 protein: CASSFGRGSSQAKNIQYF
clone size: -; J gene: TRBJ1-1; D gene: TRBD1; CDR3 length: 14; V gene: TRBV7-2; CDR3 DNA: TGTGCCAGCACAACAGGGGGAATGAACACTGAAGCTTTCTTT; CDR3 protein: CASTTGGMNTEAFF
clone size: -; J gene: TRBJ2-1; D gene: TRBD1; CDR3 length: 14; V gene: TRBV10-3; CDR3 DNA: TGTGCCATCAGGCCTGGGACAGGGCGGAATGAGCAGTTCTTC; CDR3 protein: CAIRPGTGRNEQFF
clone size: -; J gene: TRBJ1-3; D gene: TRBD1; CDR3 length: 15; V gene: TRBV18; CDR3 DNA: TGTGCCAGCTCACCGGGACAGACCTCTGGAAACACCATATATTTT; CDR3 protein: CASSPGQTSGNTIYF
clone size: -; J gene: TRBJ2-7; D gene: -; CDR3 length: 15; V gene: TRBV12-2; CDR3 DNA: TGTGCAAGTCGCTTTAATTGGGACAGGTCCTACGAGCAGTACTTC; CDR3 protein: CASRFNWDRSYEQYF
clone size: -; J gene: TRBJ2-7; D gene: TRBD2; CDR3 length: 13; V gene: TRBV30; CDR3 DNA: TGTGCCTGGAGCCCACGTCTAGCGGGCGAGCAGTACTTC; CDR3 protein: CAWSPRLAGEQYF
clone size: -; J gene: TRBJ2-2; D gene: TRBD2; CDR3 length: 16; V gene: TRBV10-1; CDR3 DNA: TGCGCCAGCAGTGTTAGCGGGGCTGCGAACACCGGGGAGCTGTTTTTT; CDR3 protein: CASSVSGAANTGELFF
clone size: -; J gene: TRBJ2-1; D gene: TRBD2; CDR3 length: 16; V gene: TRBV5-5; CDR3 DNA: TGTGCCAGCATCATGAGACTAGCGGAGCCCTGGAATGAGCAGTTCTTC; CDR3 protein: CASIMRLAEPWNEQFF
clone size: -; J gene: TRBJ2-5; D gene: -; CDR3 length: 14; V gene: TRBV2; CDR3 DNA: TGTGCCAGCAGGACAAACAGGGCCGGGGAGACCCAGTACTTC; CDR3 protein: CASRTNRAGETQYF
clone size: -; J gene: TRBJ1-5; D gene: -; CDR3 length: 14; V gene: TRBV7-2; CDR3 DNA: TGTGCCAGCAGCTTAGGGGGCTTGGGTCAGCCCCAGCATTTT; CDR3 protein: CASSLGGLGQPQHF
clone size: -; J gene: TRBJ2-7; D gene: TRBD1; CDR3 length: 13; V gene: TRBV5-6; CDR3 DNA: TGTGCCAGCAGCTCAGGGACAGGATACGAGCAGTACTTC; CDR3 protein: CASSSGTGYEQYF
clone size: -; J gene: TRBJ2-7; D gene: -; CDR3 length: 14; V gene: TRBV7-9; CDR3 DNA: TGTGCCAGCAGCCCCCCCATGGAAGGACATGCTCCCCTCTTC; CDR3 protein: CASSPPMEGHAPLF
clone size: -; J gene: TRBJ1-4; D gene: TRBD1; CDR3 length: 13; V gene: TRBV6-5; CDR3 DNA: TGTGCCAGCAGCAGACAGGGGCTCGAAAAACTGTTTTTT; CDR3 protein: CASSRQGLEKLFF
clone size: -; J gene: TRBJ2-2; D gene: TRBD2; CDR3 length: 15; V gene: TRBV2; CDR3 DNA: TGTGCCAGCAGGAGGACTAGCGGGGGGCCCGGGGAGCTGTTTTTT; CDR3 protein: CASRRTSGGPGELFF
clone size: -; J gene: TRBJ1-5; D gene: -; CDR3 length: 13; V gene: TRBV28; CDR3 DNA: TGTGCCAGCAGTCCGGCCCCCGGGGAGCCCCAGCATTTT; CDR3 protein: CASSPAPGEPQHF
clone size: -; J gene: TRBJ1-1; D gene: -; CDR3 length: 13; V gene: TRBV7-6; CDR3 DNA: TGTGCCAGCAGCCGCCGACAAGGGGCTGAAGCTTTCTTT; CDR3 protein: CASSRRQGAEAFF
clone size: -; J gene: TRBJ2-3; D gene: TRBD2; CDR3 length: 16; V gene: TRBV5-1; CDR3 DNA: TGCGCCAGCAGCTCCCAGTATAGCGGGAGCACAGATACGCAGTATTTT; CDR3 protein: CASSSQYSGSTDTQYF
clone size: -; J gene: TRBJ2-7; D gene: TRBD2; CDR3 length: 14; V gene: TRBV19; CDR3 DNA: TGTGCCAGTTCTCCGGGACTAGCAGCCTACGAGCAGTACTTC; CDR3 protein: CASSPGLAAYEQYF
clone size: -; J gene: TRBJ2-7; D gene: TRBD1; CDR3 length: 14; V gene: TRBV2; CDR3 DNA: TGTGCCAGCAGCACGGGACAGGGCCCCTACGAGCAGTACTTC; CDR3 protein: CASSTGQGPYEQYF
clone size: -; J gene: TRBJ1-2; D gene: -; CDR3 length: 13; V gene: TRBV6-5; CDR3 DNA: TGTGCCAGCAGTTACGGCCCCGAGCGGGGCTACACCTTC; CDR3 protein: CASSYGPERGYTF
clone size: -; J gene: TRBJ2-3; D gene: TRBD2; CDR3 length: 14; V gene: TRBV9; CDR3 DNA: TGTGCCAGCAGCGTAGCTGGGGGGGTAGATACGCAGTATTTT; CDR3 protein: CASSVAGGVDTQYF
clone size: -; J gene: TRBJ2-1; D gene: TRBD2; CDR3 length: 14; V gene: TRBV7-3; CDR3 DNA: TGTGCCAGCAGCCCGACTAGCGGGATCGATGAGCAGTTCTTC; CDR3 protein: CASSPTSGIDEQFF
clone size: -; J gene: TRBJ2-7; D gene: TRBD1; CDR3 length: 15; V gene: TRBV5-6; CDR3 DNA: TGTGCCAGCAGCCTTAGGACAGGGGGTTTTCTCGAGCAGTACTTC; CDR3 protein: CASSLRTGGFLEQYF
clone size: -; J gene: TRBJ1-2; D gene: TRBD1; CDR3 length: 16; V gene: TRBV28; CDR3 DNA: TGTGCCAGCAGTCCAATAGGGACAGGGAGTAGGGGTGGCTACACCTTC; CDR3 protein: CASSPIGTGSRGGYTF
clone size: -; J gene: TRBJ2-3; D gene: TRBD2; CDR3 length: 15; V gene: TRBV5-1; CDR3 DNA: TGCGCCAGCAGGCAGGGACTACATAGCACAGATACGCAGTATTTT; CDR3 protein: CASRQGLHSTDTQYF
clone size: -; J gene: TRBJ2-4; D gene: -; CDR3 length: 15; V gene: TRBV2; CDR3 DNA: TGTGCCAGCAGTGAAGAGGGGATCGACAAAAACATTCAGTACTTC; CDR3 protein: CASSEEGIDKNIQYF
clone size: -; J gene: TRBJ2-7; D gene: TRBD2; CDR3 length: 14; V gene: TRBV13; CDR3 DNA: TGTGCCAGCAGCTCCCTACCGGGGGGGAACGAGCAGTACTTC; CDR3 protein: CASSSLPGGNEQYF
clone size: once; J gene: TRBJ2-4; D gene: -; CDR3 length: 12; V gene: TRBV2; CDR3 DNA: TGTGCCAGTGAAGGGGGAGAGGACATTCAGTACTTC; CDR3 protein: CASEGGEDIQYF
clone size: -; J gene: TRBJ2-3; D gene: TRBD2; CDR3 length: 15; V gene: TRBV6-5; CDR3 DNA: TGTGCCAGCAGGCCCCTAGCGGGCCGCACAGATACGCAGTATTTT; CDR3 protein: CASRPLAGRTDTQYF
clone size: -; J gene: TRBJ1-1; D gene: TRBD1; CDR3 length: 12; V gene: TRBV5-1; CDR3 DNA: TGCGCCAGCAGCCCGGACAGGGTTGGGGCTTTCTTT; CDR3 protein: CASSPDRVGAFF
clone size: -; J gene: TRBJ1-4; D gene: TRBD1; CDR3 length: 15; V gene: TRBV19; CDR3 DNA: TGTGCCAGTAGTTTTCGGACAGGGGACGCGGAAAAACTGTTTTTT; CDR3 protein: CASSFRTGDAEKLFF
clone size: -; J gene: TRBJ1-3; D gene: -; CDR3 length: 16; V gene: TRBV10-3; CDR3 DNA: TGTGCCAGGAGCTCCGGAACAGGGACCTCTGGAAACACCATATATTTT; CDR3 protein: CARSSGTGTSGNTIYF
clone size: -; J gene: TRBJ2-7; D gene: -; CDR3 length: 15; V gene: TRBV3-1/TRBV3-2; CDR3 DNA: TGTGCCAGCAGCCAAGAACTGGGCCTCCTTGGCGAGCAGTACTTC; CDR3 protein: CASSQELGLLGEQYF
clone size: -; J gene: TRBJ2-1; D gene: TRBD2; CDR3 length: 15; V gene: TRBV5-1; CDR3 DNA: TGCGCCAGCAGCTCGGGGACTAGCGGGAGTACCTCGCAGTTCTTC; CDR3 protein: CASSSGTSGSTSQFF
clone size: -; J gene: TRBJ2-3; D gene: -; CDR3 length: 14; V gene: TRBV24-1; CDR3 DNA: TGTGCCACCCGCAAGCACGCAAGCACAGATACGCAGTATTTT; CDR3 protein: CATRKHASTDTQYF
clone size: -; J gene: TRBJ1-6; D gene: -; CDR3 length: 12; V gene: TRBV30; CDR3 DNA: TGTGCCAGCAGGGGATTACGTTCACCCCTCCACTTT; CDR3 protein: CASRGLRSPLHF
clone size: -; J gene: TRBJ1-1; D gene: TRBD1; CDR3 length: 14; V gene: TRBV5-5; CDR3 DNA: TGTGCCAGCAGCTGGAACAGGGGGGACACTGAAGCTTTCTTT; CDR3 protein: CASSWNRGDTEAFF
clone size: once; J gene: TRBJ1-2; D gene: -; CDR3 length: 14; V gene: TRBV29-1; CDR3 DNA: TGCAGCGTGTCCACAGGATGGGGAAACTATGGCTACACCTTC; CDR3 protein: CSVSTGWGNYGYTF
clone size: -; J gene: TRBJ1-6; D gene: TRBD1; CDR3 length: 14; V gene: TRBV6-5; CDR3 DNA: TGTGCCGCCGGGCGGAACAGGGGGAATTCACCCCTCCACTTT; CDR3 protein: CAAGRNRGNSPLHF
clone size: -; J gene: TRBJ1-2; D gene: -; CDR3 length: 15; V gene: TRBV19; CDR3 DNA: TGTGCCAGTAGTATTTTTGGGCCATCCGGCTATGGCTACACCTTC; CDR3 protein: CASSIFGPSGYGYTF